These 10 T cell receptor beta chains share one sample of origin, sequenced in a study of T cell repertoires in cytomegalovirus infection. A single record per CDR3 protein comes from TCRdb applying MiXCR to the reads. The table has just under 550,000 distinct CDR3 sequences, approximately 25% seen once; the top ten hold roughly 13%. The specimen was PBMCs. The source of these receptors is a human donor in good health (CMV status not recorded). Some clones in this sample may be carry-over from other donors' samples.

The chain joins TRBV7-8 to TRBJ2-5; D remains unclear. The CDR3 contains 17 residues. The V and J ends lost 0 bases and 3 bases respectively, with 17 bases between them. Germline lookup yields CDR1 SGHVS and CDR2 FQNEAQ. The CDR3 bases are TGTGCCAGCAGCTTAGCCCCCGTAACGAACGGAGAAGAGACCCAGTACTTC. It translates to CASSLAPVTNGEETQYF.

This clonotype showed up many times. CDR3 sequence reads: CASSLAAASGPTDTQYF. CDR3 coding DNA: TGTGCCAGCAGCTTAGCGGCGGCTAGCGGACCCACAGATACGCAGTATTTT. V usage is TRBV7-2 and J usage is TRBJ2-3; 7 nucleotides match TRBD2. With V trimmed by 0 bases and J by 2 bases, 8 bases remained unmatched. The CDR3 totals 17 residues. CDR1 and CDR2 from the germline V gene are SGHTA and FQGNSA.

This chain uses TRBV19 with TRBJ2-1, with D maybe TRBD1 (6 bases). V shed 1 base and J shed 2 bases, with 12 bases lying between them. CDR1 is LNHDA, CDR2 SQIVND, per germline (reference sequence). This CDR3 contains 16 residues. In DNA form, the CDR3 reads TGTGCCAGTAGTATAGCTTTCCGGGACACCTACAATGAGCAGTTCTTC. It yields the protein CASSIAFRDTYNEQFF.

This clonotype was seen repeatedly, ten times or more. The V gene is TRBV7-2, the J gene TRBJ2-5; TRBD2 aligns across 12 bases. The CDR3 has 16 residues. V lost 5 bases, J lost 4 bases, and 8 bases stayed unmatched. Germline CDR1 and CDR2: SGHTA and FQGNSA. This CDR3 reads CASSRTPGLAGETQYF. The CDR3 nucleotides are TGTGCCAGCAGCCGAACACCGGGACTAGCGGGAGAGACCCAGTACTTC.

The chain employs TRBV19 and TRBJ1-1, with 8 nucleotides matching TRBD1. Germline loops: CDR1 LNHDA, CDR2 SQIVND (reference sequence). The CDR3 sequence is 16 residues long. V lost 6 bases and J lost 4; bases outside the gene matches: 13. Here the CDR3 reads CASRILTGDGGTEAFF. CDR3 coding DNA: TGTGCCAGTAGGATTCTGACAGGGGACGGGGGCACTGAAGCTTTCTTT. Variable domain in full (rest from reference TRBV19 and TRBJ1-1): DGGITQSPKYLFRKEGQNVTLSCEQNLNHDAMYWYRQDPGQGLRLIYYSQIVNDFQKGDIAEGYSVSREKKESFPLTVTSAQKNPTAFYLCASRILTGDGGTEAFFGQGTRLTVV.

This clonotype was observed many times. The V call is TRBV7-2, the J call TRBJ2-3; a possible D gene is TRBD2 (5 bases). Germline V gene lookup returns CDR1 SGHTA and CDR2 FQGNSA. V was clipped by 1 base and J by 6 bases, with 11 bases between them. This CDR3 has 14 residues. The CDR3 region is CASSLGSPGDTQYF. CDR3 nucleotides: TGTGCCAGCAGCTTAGGTAGTCCGGGGGATACGCAGTATTTT.

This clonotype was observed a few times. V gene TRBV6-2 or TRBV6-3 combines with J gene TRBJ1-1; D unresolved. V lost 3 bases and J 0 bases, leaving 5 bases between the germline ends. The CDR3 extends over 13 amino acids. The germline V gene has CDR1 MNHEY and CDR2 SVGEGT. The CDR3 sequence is CASSYGMNTEAFF. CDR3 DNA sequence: TGTGCCAGCAGTTATGGGATGAACACTGAAGCTTTCTTT.

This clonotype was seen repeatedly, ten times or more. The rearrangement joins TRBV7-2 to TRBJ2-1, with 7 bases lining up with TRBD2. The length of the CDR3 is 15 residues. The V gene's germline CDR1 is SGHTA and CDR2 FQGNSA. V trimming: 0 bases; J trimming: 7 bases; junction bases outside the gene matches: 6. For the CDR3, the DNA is TGTGCCAGCAGCTTAGCGGCGGGAGCTAGGAATGAGCAGTTCTTC. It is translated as CASSLAAGARNEQFF. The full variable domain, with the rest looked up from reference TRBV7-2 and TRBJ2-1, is GAGVSQSPSNKVTEKGKDVELRCDPISGHTALYWYRQSLGQGLEFLIYFQGNSAPDKSGLPSDRFSAERTGGSVSTLTIQRTQQEDSAVYLCASSLAAGARNEQFFGPGTRLTVL.

The CDR3 coding sequence is TGTGCCAGCAGCTTAGTCCTCCCCTCCTACAATGAGCAGTTCTTC. This codes for CASSLVLPSYNEQFF. This sequence joins TRBV7-9 and TRBJ2-1; D unclear. The CDR3 runs to 15 residues. Germline V gene data show CDR1 as SEHNR and CDR2 as FQNEAQ (reference sequence). Trimming shortened V by 1 base and J by 0 bases, and 7 bases separated the two germline ends.

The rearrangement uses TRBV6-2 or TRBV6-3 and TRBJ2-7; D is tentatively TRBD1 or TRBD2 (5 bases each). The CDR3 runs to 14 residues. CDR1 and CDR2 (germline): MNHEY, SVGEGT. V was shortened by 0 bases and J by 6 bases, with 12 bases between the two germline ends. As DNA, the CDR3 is TGTGCCAGCAGTTACTCGGGACCATCGGGCGAGCAGTACGTC. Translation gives CASSYSGPSGEQYV.